The 16 T cell receptor beta chains listed next were all sequenced from one sample in a study of cytomegalovirus exposure and HLA in healthy donors. It was with 60 Vbeta and 13 Jbeta primers that the PCR ran. Sequencing was performed with immunoSEQ multiplex PCR; in TCRdb, only in-frame clones are kept and a portion is missing. The repertoire holds about 170,000 clones, with 77% as singletons. The sample was PBMCs. Receptors originate from a female donor in good health and CMV-seronegative.

This clone was counted a few times. The chain carries TRBV5-1 and TRBJ1-1; 10 nucleotides match TRBD1. The length of the CDR3 is 17 residues. J gave up 4 bases and V 2 bases, and 11 bases lay outside the gene matches. Looked up from germline, CDR1 is SGHRS and CDR2 is YFSETQ. The CDR3 loop is CASSFAGDRGRFTEAFF. CDR3 in DNA: TGCGCCAGCAGCTTTGCTGGGGACAGGGGCCGTTTCACTGAAGCTTTCTTT.

CDR3 sequence: CASSTRGLGQGMNTEAFF. The CDR3 region has the DNA TGTGCCAGCAGCACTAGAGGCTTGGGACAGGGGATGAACACTGAAGCTTTCTTT. This chain uses TRBV7-9 with TRBJ1-1, with 10 bases matching TRBD1. The ends lost 5 bases at V and 0 bases at J; junction bases unmatched: 12. The CDR3 sequence is 18 residues long. Germline V gene lookup returns CDR1 SEHNR and CDR2 FQNEAQ (reference sequence).

V usage is TRBV9 and J usage is TRBJ2-7; possible D gene TRBD1, 5 bases. From germline, CDR1 is SGDLS and CDR2 YYNGEE. CDR3 length: 12 amino acids. The V and J ends lost 3 bases and 5 bases respectively, with 9 bases between them. CDR3 bases: TGTGCCAGCAGCGAGCCCAGGGACGAGCAGTACTTC. This encodes CASSEPRDEQYF.

This chain uses TRBV28 with TRBJ1-3, with D tentatively TRBD1 (5 bases). Trimming left V 3 bases short and J 0 bases short, with 12 bases between. Germline lookup yields CDR1 MDHEN and CDR2 SYDVKM. The CDR3 has 16 amino acids. CDR3 sequence reads: CASSFPGLSSGNTIYF. CDR3 coding DNA: TGTGCCAGCAGTTTCCCAGGGCTCAGCTCTGGAAACACCATATATTTT.

The chain carries TRBV7-9 and TRBJ2-1, with TRBD1 matching over 8 bases. The CDR3 is 16 residues long. Looked up from germline, CDR1 is SEHNR and CDR2 is FQNEAQ (reference sequence). After removal of 5 bases from V and 8 bases from J, the junction contained 14 bases not matched to a gene. CDR3 protein: CASSRRTGIIADEQFF. As DNA, the CDR3 is TGTGCCAGCAGCCGCAGGACAGGGATTATAGCCGATGAGCAGTTCTTC.

The chain has TRBV6-6 and TRBJ1-2, with D perhaps matching TRBD1 (5 bases). This CDR3 spans 15 amino acids. Germline V lookup: CDR1 MNHNY, CDR2 SVGAGI (reference sequence). The ends were cut back, 4 bases at V and 1 base at J, with 13 bases in the middle. This CDR3 reads CASSSPLGDNYGYTF. The CDR3 DNA reads as TGTGCCAGCAGTTCCCCGTTAGGGGATAACTATGGCTACACCTTC.

V gene TRBV9 combines with J gene TRBJ2-3, with 7 positions matching TRBD1. The CDR3 is 16 residues long. V lost 4 bases and J lost 1; bases outside the gene matches: 9. Germline assignment: CDR1 SGDLS and CDR2 YYNGEE. The CDR3 spells CASSRSPTGGTDTQYF. The CDR3, as DNA: TGTGCCAGCAGCCGCTCCCCCACAGGGGGCACAGATACGCAGTATTTT.

This chain uses TRBV9 with TRBJ2-1; TRBD2 aligns across 7 bases. The length of the CDR3 is 13 residues. The V gene's germline CDR1 is SGDLS and CDR2 YYNGEE. V trimming: 4 bases; J trimming: 12 bases; junction bases outside the gene matches: 10. The DNA for the CDR3 is TGTGCCAGCAGCCCCCAGGCGGGAGTTTCGCAGTTCTTC. It yields the protein CASSPQAGVSQFF.

V is TRBV11-3 and J is TRBJ2-1, with D possibly TRBD2 on 5 matching bases. Germline-derived CDR1 and CDR2 are SGHNT and YENEEA. The CDR3 spans 13 residues. V lost 5 bases, J lost 6 bases, and 11 bases lay in between. In DNA form, the CDR3 reads TGTGCCAGCAGCCAATACGGAGGCAATGAGCAGTTCTTC. It encodes CASSQYGGNEQFF. The full variable domain, with the rest looked up from reference TRBV11-3 and TRBJ2-1, is EAGVVQSPRYKIIEKKQPVAFWCNPISGHNTLYWYLQNLGQGPELLIRYENEEAVDDSQLPKDRFSAERLKGVDSTLKIQPAELGDSAVYLCASSQYGGNEQFFGPGTRLTVL.

The V gene is TRBV13, the J gene TRBJ2-1; TRBD2 is a possible D gene (6 bases). The CDR3 is 15 residues long. V shed 5 bases and J shed 5 bases, with 16 bases lying between them. Germline V gives CDR1 PRHDT, CDR2 FYEKMQ (reference sequence). CDR3 nucleotide sequence: TGTGCCAGCAGCCACATCAATAGCGGAAACAATGAGCAGTTCTTC. This translates into CASSHINSGNNEQFF.

The V and J genes are TRBV6-5 and TRBJ2-1; a weak D match, TRBD2 (6 bases). CDR3 length: 15 residues. V shed 6 bases and J shed 1 base, with 13 bases lying between them. Germline CDR1 is MNHEY and CDR2 is SVGAGI. CDR3 in DNA: TGTGCCAGCAGCCCGGGAGTCCCGTCCTACAATGAGCAGTTCTTC. This encodes CASSPGVPSYNEQFF.

This chain joins TRBV9 and TRBJ2-3, with TRBD2 matching over 9 bases. The CDR3 totals 16 residues. V was clipped by 0 bases and J by 6 bases; unmatched bases: 8. The V gene's germline CDR1 is SGDLS and CDR2 YYNGEE. As DNA, the CDR3 is TGTGCCAGCAGCGTAGGCCTAGCGGGAAAGGTGGATACGCAGTATTTT. It encodes CASSVGLAGKVDTQYF.

This chain joins TRBV30 and TRBJ2-7; tentative D call: TRBD2 (5 bases). The CDR3 totals 14 residues. The germline gives CDR1 GTSNPN, CDR2 SVGIG (reference sequence). Trimming cost V 0 bases and J 1 base, with 10 bases left between them. The CDR3 DNA sequence: TGTGCCTGGAGTGTTGGAGGTGGGTCCTACGAGCAGTACTTC. Translation: CAWSVGGGSYEQYF.

The chain couples TRBV5-4 to TRBJ1-4; a possible D gene is TRBD1 (6 bases). Trimming removed 9 bases at V and 6 bases at J, with 15 bases between. CDR1 is SGHNT and CDR2 is YYREEE in the germline V gene (reference sequence). The CDR3 has 13 amino acids. The CDR3, as DNA: TGTGCCACAAGCCGGGCAGGGGATGAAAAACTGTTTTTT. Its translation is CATSRAGDEKLFF.

This chain connects TRBV4-3 to TRBJ2-4; D gene uncertain. The CDR3 is 14 residues long. V lost 0 bases and J lost 9, with 12 bases in between. Per the germline V gene, CDR1 is LGHNA and CDR2 is YSLEER. CDR3 DNA: TGCGCCAGCAGCCAAGATCTGTTTCCCGGCATTCAGTACTTC. It specifies CASSQDLFPGIQYF.

Of note for this clone: The same CDR3 is also encoded by other DNA sequences in this sample. The rearrangement joins TRBV6-5 to TRBJ1-1, with 9 bases identical to TRBD1. V gave up 8 bases and J gave up 4 bases; unmatched junction bases: 8. Germline loops: CDR1 MNHEY, CDR2 SVGAGI. This CDR3 spans 14 amino acids. CDR3 bases: TGTGCCAGCTCGCCGGGACAGGGACGCACTGAAGCTTTCTTT. Encoded protein: CASSPGQGRTEAFF.